A selection of T cell receptor beta chains follows, all from one sample in a study of OX40 agonist ivuxolimab in advanced cancers. Produced via immunoSEQ multiplex PCR; TCRdb's table is partial and in-frame only. The sample lists 65,000 to 95,000 clones, around nine tenths seen once, with under 0.6% in the top ten. The specimen comprised CD4+ or CD8+ T cells sorted from blood, sampled in a trial of the OX40 agonist ivuxolimab. The source is an adult with an advanced solid tumor such as melanoma, head and neck, liver or kidney cancer. The CDR3 runs from the conserved cysteine through the conserved F or W. The D gene is left open where the match is weak. Clone size is stated in some rows and not others, as once, few, many or a class when expanded.

TRBV7-9,TRBJ1-2,NA,NA,TGTGCCAGCAGCTCCCTCTGGAGTAACTATGGCTACACCTTC,CASSSLWSNYGYTF
TRBV4-1,TRBJ1-4,NA,NA,TGCGCCAGCAGCCAAGGGTTAGGTCCCCTGGCCCCTAATGAAAAACTGTTTTTT,CASSQGLGPLAPNEKLFF
TRBV2,TRBJ1-5,NA,NA,TGTGCCAGTTTAGGGGGGGGCGGGCAGCCCCAGCATTTT,CASLGGGGQPQHF
TRBV6-5,TRBJ1-2,NA,NA,TGTGCCAGCAGTTACTCGGGCAGCTATGGCTACACCTTC,CASSYSGSYGYTF
TRBV5-1,TRBJ1-1,NA,NA,TGCGCCAGCAGCTCAGGATCGCAGCCCATTGAAGCTTTCTTT,CASSSGSQPIEAFF
TRBV7-2,TRBJ2-7,NA,NA,TGTGCCAGCAGCTTGGCGCAGGGACCCTACGAGCAGTACTTC,CASSLAQGPYEQYF
TRBV5-1,TRBJ2-6,NA,few,TGCGCCAGCAGCTTGGCCAACTTCTCTGGGGCCAACGTCCTGACTTTC,CASSLANFSGANVLTF
TRBV11-2,TRBJ1-1,NA,NA,TGTGCCAGCAGCTACTCGCTGGGGAGCACTGAAGCTTTCTTT,CASSYSLGSTEAFF
TRBV6-5,TRBJ1-1,NA,NA,TGTGCCAGCAGTTACTCTCTGTCGAACACTGAAGCTTTCTTT,CASSYSLSNTEAFF
TRBV2,TRBJ1-2,NA,NA,TGTGCCAGCAGTGAAGAACGGGCCGGTGTGGGCAGCTATGGCTACACCTTC,CASSEERAGVGSYGYTF